These 21 T cell receptor beta chains were all obtained from the same sample, sequenced in a study of T cell responses to AZD1222 COVID-19 vaccine. The data were produced by immunoSEQ multiplex PCR, yet TCRdb's version contains in-frame clones alone and is incomplete. The table has around 200,000 clones, approximately 91% seen once; the top ten hold 0.99%. Sequencing was performed on peripheral blood, taken on day 0 of AZD1222 vaccination. These receptors came from an adult in good health.

This clone has just one count. The rearrangement uses TRBV11-2 and TRBJ2-1; 14 bases align to TRBD2. V trimming: 1 base; J trimming: 0 bases; junction bases outside the gene matches: 5. The CDR3 runs 19 residues. Germline lookup yields CDR1 SGHAT and CDR2 FQNNGV. The CDR3: CASSLGTGTSGSSYNEQFF. CDR3 DNA: TGTGCCAGCAGCTTAGGGACCGGGACTAGCGGGAGCTCCTACAATGAGCAGTTCTTC.

The V gene is TRBV5-4, the J gene TRBJ1-1, with D possibly TRBD1 on 6 matching bases. This CDR3 has 15 residues. V was cut by 3 bases and J by 3 bases, with 15 bases left in between. CDR1 and CDR2 from the germline V gene are SGHNT and YYREEE (reference sequence). The CDR3 nucleotides are TGTGCCAGCAGCTCCGGATCTACAGGGTACACTGAAGCTTTCTTT. Translated, it gives CASSSGSTGYTEAFF.

The genes are TRBV21-1 and TRBJ1-5. TRBV21-1 is tagged as a pseudogene. This CDR3 is 12 amino acids long. The CDR3 nucleotides read TGTGCCAGCAATTATTATCTGGGATCCCAGCATTTT. Protein sequence: CASNYYLGSQHF.

The chain carries TRBV14 and TRBJ2-2; D remains unclear. Trimming removed 4 bases at V and 0 bases at J, with 15 bases between. Germline V CDR1 and CDR2: SGHDN, FVKESK. The CDR3 consists of 17 residues. The CDR3 here is CASSRSIGPTNTGELFF. The CDR3 DNA follows: TGTGCCAGCAGCCGCTCGATCGGACCTACGAACACCGGGGAGCTGTTTTTT. Filled out from reference TRBV14 and TRBJ2-2, the complete variable domain reads EAGVTQFPSHSVIEKGQTVTLRCDPISGHDNLYWYRRVMGKEIKFLLHFVKESKQDESGMPNNRFLAERTGGTYSTLKVQPAELEDSGVYFCASSRSIGPTNTGELFFGEGSRLTVL.

The gene calls are TRBV6-5 and TRBJ2-2, with D tentatively TRBD1 (5 bases). There are 14 residues in the CDR3. The V end lost 6 bases, the J end lost 2 bases, and 10 bases lay between the germline ends. Germline V gene sequence: CDR1 MNHEY, CDR2 SVGAGI. The CDR3 region is CASRPDINTGELFF. In DNA, the CDR3 is TGTGCCAGCAGACCGGACATCAACACCGGGGAGCTGTTTTTT.

The chain has TRBV6-5 and TRBJ2-7; D call uncertain. This CDR3 is 13 amino acids long. Trimming pared 7 bases from V and 2 bases from J, leaving 12 bases between. CDR1 is MNHEY, CDR2 SVGAGI, per germline. CDR3 DNA: TGTGCCAGCACCTCTCGGACCCCCTACGAGCAGTACTTC. Its translation: CASTSRTPYEQYF.

V usage is TRBV7-9 and J usage is TRBJ1-6; possibly TRBD1 for D (6 bases). Germline V gives CDR1 SEHNR, CDR2 FQNEAQ (reference sequence). V was shortened by 1 base and J by 3 bases, with 13 bases between the two germline ends. The length of the CDR3 is 17 residues. CDR3 loop: CASSLEWGAFYNSPLHF. The DNA of the CDR3 is TGTGCCAGCAGCTTAGAGTGGGGGGCCTTCTATAATTCACCCCTCCACTTT.

The V gene is TRBV9, the J gene TRBJ1-1, with D hard to call. From germline, CDR1 is SGDLS and CDR2 YYNGEE. Between the trimmed V and J ends, which lost 6 bases and 7 bases, there was a span of 13 bases. CDR3 length equals 12 residues. The chain's CDR3 is CASNRIGGEAFF. CDR3 sequence (DNA): TGTGCCAGCAACCGTATTGGAGGTGAAGCTTTCTTT.

This clone was seen just once. This chain joins TRBV5-1 and TRBJ1-1; the D gene is possibly TRBD1 (5 bases). Trimming took 1 base from V and 6 from J, leaving 7 bases between them. From germline, CDR1 is SGHRS and CDR2 YFSETQ. This CDR3 has 12 residues. The CDR3 here is CASSLWGAEAFF. CDR3 nucleotides: TGCGCCAGCAGCTTGTGGGGGGCTGAAGCTTTCTTT.

The chain recombines TRBV4-2 with TRBJ1-6; 7 nucleotides align to TRBD1. This CDR3 comprises 16 residues. Trimming took 0 bases from V and 8 from J; bases not matched to a gene: 7. Germline V gives CDR1 LGHNA, CDR2 YNFKEQ. The CDR3 DNA is TGTGCCAGCAGCCAAGAGGGGGGCCAGGGGGATTCACCCCTCCACTTT. Its translation: CASSQEGGQGDSPLHF.

This chain joins TRBV29-1 and TRBJ2-1; TRBD1 might be the D (6 bases). Germline loops: CDR1 SQVTM, CDR2 ANQGSEA. The length of the CDR3 is 13 residues. V was trimmed by 3 bases and J by 3 bases, leaving 9 bases between them. In nucleotides, the CDR3 is TGCAGCGTTGACAGGGGCCGCTACAATGAGCAGTTCTTC. Protein product: CSVDRGRYNEQFF.

V gene TRBV10-1 combines with J gene TRBJ1-1, with a possible D match to TRBD1 (6 bases). The germline gives CDR1 WNHNN, CDR2 SYGVQD (reference sequence). V was pared by 4 bases and J by 4 bases, with 13 bases between. The length of the CDR3 is 14 residues. CDR3 in amino acids: CASSGKQGFTEAFF. In DNA form, the CDR3 reads TGCGCCAGCAGTGGGAAACAGGGATTCACTGAAGCTTTCTTT.

The chain has TRBV9 and TRBJ2-5; 7 nucleotides match TRBD1. CDR1 and CDR2 from the germline V gene are SGDLS and YYNGEE. With V trimmed by 2 bases and J by 3 bases, 4 bases remained unmatched. The CDR3 has 14 residues. CDR3: CASSVGTDKETQYF. CDR3 DNA sequence: TGTGCCAGCAGCGTTGGGACAGACAAAGAGACCCAGTACTTC.

This chain connects TRBV7-9 to TRBJ1-2, with TRBD1 as a possible D gene (5 bases). The CDR3 totals 13 residues. Germline V lookup: CDR1 SEHNR, CDR2 FQNEAQ (reference sequence). With 7 bases removed from V and 7 bases from J, the gap between germline ends came to 16 bases. The CDR3 DNA reads as TGTGCCAGCACCGGGACTTCCCGGGGTGGCTACACCTTC. This translates into CASTGTSRGGYTF.

The rearrangement links TRBV6-5 to TRBJ1-1; 7 positions match TRBD1. V lost 3 bases, J lost 6 bases, and 10 bases stayed unmatched. This CDR3 spans 15 amino acids. Germline loops: CDR1 MNHEY, CDR2 SVGAGI. The CDR3, as DNA: TGTGCCAGCAGTTATAGGGGGCTACACGGCGCTGAAGCTTTCTTT. Translation gives CASSYRGLHGAEAFF.

The gene calls are TRBV11-2 and TRBJ1-2; D gene unclear. Looked up from germline, CDR1 is SGHAT and CDR2 is FQNNGV. This CDR3 spans 11 amino acids. Trimming left V 0 bases short and J 7 bases short, with 3 bases between. In nucleotides, the CDR3 is TGTGCCAGCAGCTTAGATTCTGGCTACACCTTC. This gives the protein CASSLDSGYTF.

This sequence joins TRBV27 and TRBJ2-3; a weak D match, TRBD2 (6 bases). The CDR3 contains 12 residues. Germline CDR1 reads MNHEY; CDR2 reads SMNVEV (reference sequence). Trimming cost V 8 bases and J 5 bases, with 11 bases left between them. The DNA for the CDR3 is TGTGCCAGCCGTCGCGGGGAAGATACGCAGTATTTT. This encodes CASRRGEDTQYF.

V is TRBV11-3 and J is TRBJ2-1; D is unclear. Germline V lookup: CDR1 SGHNT, CDR2 YENEEA. The V end lost 3 bases, the J end lost 4 bases, and 4 bases lay between the germline ends. CDR3 length: 12 residues. CDR3 DNA: TGTGCCAGCAGCTTCCTATACAATGAGCAGTTCTTC. This encodes CASSFLYNEQFF.

The J gene is TRBJ2-2, the V gene TRBV7-2; 9 bases agree with TRBD1. The CDR3 runs 16 residues. Germline-derived CDR1 and CDR2 are SGHTA and FQGNSA. Trimming removed 4 bases from V and 2 bases from J; junction bases left unmatched: 5. In DNA, the CDR3 is TGTGCCAGCAGCTCCCTGGGACAGGGAAACACCGGGGAGCTGTTTTTT. It specifies CASSSLGQGNTGELFF.

This clone was seen once. V and J are TRBV18 and TRBJ2-7; possibly TRBD2 for D (6 bases). V dropped 3 bases and J dropped 3 bases, with 12 bases sitting between them. CDR1 KGHSH and CDR2 LQKENI come from the germline V gene. This CDR3 comprises 14 residues. The CDR3: CASSPGGGFYEQYF. The CDR3 DNA reads as TGTGCCAGCTCACCGGGGGGAGGTTTCTACGAGCAGTACTTC.

V and J are TRBV5-4 and TRBJ1-1, with no clear D. CDR1 and CDR2 from the germline V gene are SGHNT and YYREEE (reference sequence). This CDR3 is built from 13 residues. The V gene lost 5 bases and the J gene lost 1 base, with 9 bases spanning the gap. The CDR3: CASSPVGNTEAFF. In nucleotides, the CDR3 is TGTGCCAGCAGTCCGGTAGGGAACACTGAAGCTTTCTTT.